One and the same sample provided the 2 T cell receptor beta chains below, sequenced in a study of blood T cell repertoires in COVID-19. Sequenced by immunoSEQ multiplex PCR; TCRdb stores in-frame clones only, minus some. The sample includes roughly 340,000 clones, around 92% of them seen just once. Sample: peripheral blood. The receptors derive from a woman aged 25 to 39 with COVID-19, enrolled during active disease.

The chain is built from TRBV6-2 or TRBV6-3 and TRBJ2-5; a weak D match, TRBD2 (5 bases). CDR1 MNHEY and CDR2 SVGEGT come from the germline V gene. V lost 5 bases, J lost 5 bases, and 15 bases lay in between. This CDR3 has 14 amino acids. The DNA for the CDR3 is TGTGCCAGCAGTGGATGGTATTCGGGGGAGACCCAGTACTTC. Protein: CASSGWYSGETQYF.

The rearrangement joins TRBV3-1 (or the pseudogene TRBV3-2) to TRBJ2-3; a possible D gene is TRBD1 (5 bases). Germline V gene data show CDR1 as LGHDT and CDR2 as YNNKEL (reference sequence). This CDR3 comprises 17 residues. Trimming stripped 2 bases from V and 0 bases from J, with 15 bases between. The CDR3 DNA is TGTGCCAGCAGCCAACTAGGGGAATTTTCTAGCACAGATACGCAGTATTTT. It encodes CASSQLGEFSSTDTQYF.